The next 28 T cell receptor beta chains were all read from a single sample in a study of cytomegalovirus exposure and HLA in healthy donors. With 60 Vbeta and 13 Jbeta primers, the PCR was carried out. Repertoires were generated with immunoSEQ multiplex PCR, while TCRdb's copy carries only in-frame clones and drops some. The repertoire has about 160,000 clones, around 85% of them found once; the top ten carry over 0.8%. Specimen: PBMCs. The receptors were gathered from a woman aged 25-40 years in good health and CMV-seronegative.

The chain is built from TRBV6-6 and TRBJ2-7, with a possible D match to TRBD2 (6 bases). The CDR3 is 14 residues long. In germline, CDR1 is MNHNY, CDR2 SVGAGI (reference sequence). V was shortened by 7 bases and J by 6 bases, with 19 bases between the two germline ends. The CDR3 spells CASKEEGQNSEQYF. As DNA, the CDR3 is TGTGCCAGCAAAGAGGAGGGGCAGAACAGCGAGCAGTACTTC.

The V call is TRBV9, the J call TRBJ2-3; possible D gene TRBD2, 6 bases. CDR3 length: 15 residues. V gave up 4 bases and J gave up 3 bases, with 15 bases separating them. Germline lookup yields CDR1 SGDLS and CDR2 YYNGEE. The CDR3 here is CASSPNSGGTDTQYF. CDR3 DNA: TGTGCCAGCAGCCCCAACTCCGGGGGAACAGATACGCAGTATTTT.

The V call is TRBV10-3, the J call TRBJ1-1; the match to TRBD1 covers 10 bases. J lost 5 bases, V lost 8 bases, and 11 bases had no gene match. Germline-derived CDR1 and CDR2 are ENHRY and SYGVKD. The CDR3 is made up of 15 amino acids. The DNA for the CDR3 is TGTGCCATCCAGGCGGGGACAGGGGTTTATACTGAAGCTTTCTTT. This encodes CAIQAGTGVYTEAFF.

CDR3 region: CASRPSGRGSYEQYF. CDR3 bases: TGTGCCAGCAGACCAAGCGGGAGGGGGTCCTACGAGCAGTACTTC. The gene calls are TRBV5-8 and TRBJ2-5; 10 positions match TRBD2. The closer fit of TRBJ2-7 to the DNA end suggests the J call may be wrong. Germline CDR1 is SGHTS and CDR2 is YDEGEE. This CDR3 is built from 15 residues.

This chain's CDR3 is CASSLKRGSTDTQYF. As DNA, the CDR3 is TGTGCCAGCTCGCTCAAGCGGGGGAGCACAGATACGCAGTATTTT. The chain employs TRBV18 and TRBJ2-3, with 8 bases fitting TRBD2. The germline V gene has CDR1 KGHSH and CDR2 LQKENI. The CDR3 sequence is 15 residues long. Unmatched junction bases numbered 5, after V lost 6 bases and J lost 0 bases.

This chain links TRBV6-5 with TRBJ2-3, with D tentatively TRBD2 (5 bases). The V gene's germline CDR1 is MNHEY and CDR2 SVGAGI. The CDR3 runs 14 residues. Trimming took 6 bases from V and 6 from J, leaving 16 bases between them. This CDR3 is CASRWRRAEDTQYF. CDR3 DNA sequence: TGTGCCAGCAGGTGGCGGCGGGCGGAGGATACGCAGTATTTT.

The chain employs TRBV5-1 and TRBJ2-7; perhaps TRBD2 as D (6 bases). V was trimmed by 4 bases and J by 6 bases, leaving 14 bases between them. The CDR3 consists of 13 residues. CDR1 and CDR2 (germline): SGHRS, YFSETQ. CDR3 loop: CASSPPSVGEQYF. DNA for the CDR3: TGCGCCAGCAGCCCCCCTAGCGTCGGCGAGCAGTACTTC.

This rearrangement joins TRBV4-1 to TRBJ1-5, with TRBD1 matching over 8 bases. The CDR3 totals 16 residues. The V and J ends lost 3 bases and 1 base, in that order; junction bases with no gene match: 5. Germline V lookup: CDR1 MGHRA, CDR2 YSYEKL. The CDR3 region is CASSQTGAGSNQPQHF. Written as DNA, the CDR3 is TGCGCCAGCAGCCAGACAGGGGCTGGGAGCAATCAGCCCCAGCATTTT.

This clone was seen just once. The chain is built from TRBV9 and TRBJ1-4; D gene uncertain. The V gene's germline CDR1 is SGDLS and CDR2 YYNGEE. CDR3 length: 13 amino acids. The V end lost 0 bases, the J end lost 10 bases, and 10 bases lay between the germline ends. CDR3 region: CASSVVDYRKLFF. The CDR3 DNA reads as TGTGCCAGCAGCGTAGTGGACTACCGAAAACTGTTTTTT. Complete variable domain (other parts from reference TRBV9 and TRBJ1-4): DSGVTQTPKHLITATGQRVTLRCSPRSGDLSVYWYQQSLDQGLQFLIQYYNGEERAKGNILERFSAQQFPDLHSELNLSSLELGDSALYFCASSVVDYRKLFFGSGTQLSVL.

The gene calls are TRBV19 and TRBJ2-7; TRBD1 matches at 7 bases. This CDR3 spans 13 amino acids. In germline, CDR1 is LNHDA, CDR2 SQIVND (reference sequence). With 4 bases clipped from V and 2 bases from J, the junction kept 2 bases outside the gene matches. The DNA of the CDR3 is TGTGCCAGTAGTAAAGGGACAGCCTACGAGCAGTACTTC. Translating it yields CASSKGTAYEQYF.

This chain connects TRBV11-2 to TRBJ2-3, with D perhaps TRBD1 (5 bases). Trimming took 5 bases from V and 2 from J, leaving 11 bases between them. The CDR3 spans 14 residues. The germline gives CDR1 SGHAT, CDR2 FQNNGV. CDR3 nucleotide sequence: TGTGCCAGCAGCCCCGACAGAACCACAGATACGCAGTATTTT. This translates into CASSPDRTTDTQYF.

This chain links TRBV2 with TRBJ2-7; no definite D call. This CDR3 comprises 15 residues. With 2 bases removed from V and 2 bases from J, the gap between germline ends came to 13 bases. Germline V gene lookup returns CDR1 SNHLY and CDR2 FYNNEI. As DNA, the CDR3 is TGTGCCAGCAGTGAATTGAGGCAGACGACCTACGAGCAGTACTTC. Amino acids: CASSELRQTTYEQYF.

CDR3 in amino acids: CASSQDRTSGPYNEQFF. CDR3 nucleotide sequence: TGCGCCAGCAGCCAAGATAGGACTAGCGGACCCTACAATGAGCAGTTCTTC. The V gene is TRBV4-1, the J gene TRBJ2-1; 10 bases line up with TRBD2. Trimming took 0 bases from V and 2 from J; bases not matched to a gene: 4. The germline V gene encodes CDR1 MGHRA and CDR2 YSYEKL. The CDR3 contains 17 residues.

A single count supports this clone. The chain combines TRBV5-8 with TRBJ2-1; maybe TRBD2 (5 bases). V lost 4 bases and J lost 5, with 16 bases in between. Germline V lookup: CDR1 SGHTS, CDR2 YDEGEE. The CDR3 covers 15 residues. CDR3 protein: CASSPWRAGHNEQFF. The CDR3, as DNA: TGTGCCAGCAGCCCTTGGCGGGCAGGCCACAATGAGCAGTTCTTC.

The V call is TRBV14, the J call TRBJ2-7, with D unclear. Germline CDR1 SGHDN, CDR2 FVKESK. V gave up 1 base and J gave up 1 base, with 11 bases separating them. The CDR3 has 15 residues. This chain's CDR3 is CASSQAKQSSYEQYF. The CDR3 DNA sequence: TGTGCCAGCAGCCAAGCCAAACAGAGTTCCTACGAGCAGTACTTC. Filled out from reference TRBV14 and TRBJ2-7, the complete variable domain reads EAGVTQFPSHSVIEKGQTVTLRCDPISGHDNLYWYRRVMGKEIKFLLHFVKESKQDESGMPNNRFLAERTGGTYSTLKVQPAELEDSGVYFCASSQAKQSSYEQYFGPGTRLTVT.

The chain has TRBV7-2 and TRBJ2-5; D gene unclear. The CDR3 sequence is 14 residues long. The germline CDR1 and CDR2 sequences are SGHTA and FQGNSA. Deletions cut 4 bases from V and 5 bases from J, with 14 bases between. In DNA, the CDR3 is TGTGCCAGCAGCTCTGACACACGCCGGGAGACCCAGTACTTC. This sequence encodes CASSSDTRRETQYF.

The chain combines TRBV4-3 with TRBJ2-2; D gene unclear. Trimming took 1 base from V and 7 from J, leaving 13 bases between them. Germline CDR1 LGHNA, CDR2 YSLEER. This CDR3 spans 15 amino acids. CDR3 sequence: CASSQALARGGELFF. The CDR3 nucleotides read TGCGCCAGCAGCCAAGCCTTAGCTAGAGGCGGGGAGCTGTTTTTT.

This chain joins TRBV7-6 and TRBJ2-5, with TRBD2 matching 9 bases. The germline gives CDR1 SGHVS, CDR2 FNYEAQ. The CDR3 consists of 16 residues. The V and J ends lost 5 bases and 3 bases, in that order; junction bases with no gene match: 10. CDR3 region: CASSPGAGGPEETQYF. Written as DNA, the CDR3 is TGTGCCAGCAGCCCAGGGGCGGGGGGGCCCGAAGAGACCCAGTACTTC.

CDR3 in DNA: TGCAGCGTTGTTGGCGGAGGGCCCTACAATGAGCAGTTCTTC. Its translation: CSVVGGGPYNEQFF. This rearrangement joins TRBV29-1 to TRBJ2-1; perhaps TRBD2 as D (6 bases). The CDR3 runs to 14 residues. The germline V and J ends were trimmed by 4 bases and 2 bases, with 12 bases remaining between them. In germline, CDR1 is SQVTM, CDR2 ANQGSEA.

V and J are TRBV5-1 and TRBJ2-2; 7 nucleotides match TRBD1. In germline, CDR1 is SGHRS, CDR2 YFSETQ. The V gene end was trimmed by 1 base and the J gene end by 3 bases; junction bases not matched to a gene: 3. The CDR3 contains 15 residues. This CDR3 is CASSLKGADTGELFF. The CDR3 region has the DNA TGCGCCAGCAGCTTGAAGGGGGCGGACACCGGGGAGCTGTTTTTT.

The J gene is TRBJ2-5, the V gene TRBV6-5; 7 bases match TRBD1. CDR1 is MNHEY, CDR2 SVGAGI, per germline. The CDR3 consists of 16 residues. The J segment lost 11 bases and the V segment lost 0 bases, leaving 15 bases of the junction unmatched. DNA for the CDR3: TGTGCCAGCAGTTACTCGAAGGACAGGCCATACGATGGGCAGTACTTC. Its protein is CASSYSKDRPYDGQYF.

V usage is TRBV4-1 and J usage is TRBJ2-1, with a weak D call TRBD1 (7 bases). The germline V gene encodes CDR1 MGHRA and CDR2 YSYEKL. The CDR3 spans 13 residues. Trimming pared 2 bases from V and 8 bases from J, leaving 10 bases between. The CDR3 coding sequence is TGCGCCAGCAGCCAATCAGGGGGGCATGAGCAGTTCTTC. Residues: CASSQSGGHEQFF.

The chain uses TRBV27 and TRBJ2-1, with 11 bases matching TRBD2. V dropped 1 base and J dropped 3; count of bases not matched to a gene: 5. Germline CDR1 and CDR2: MNHEY and SMNVEV (reference sequence). CDR3 length equals 17 residues. CDR3 nucleotides: TGTGCCAGCAGTTTATATACTAGCGGGAGTCTCTACAATGAGCAGTTCTTC. Its protein is CASSLYTSGSLYNEQFF.

This clone has just a few counts. V usage is TRBV6-6 and J usage is TRBJ1-4; possibly TRBD1 for D (5 bases). Trimming cost V 3 bases and J 8 bases, with 16 bases left between them. CDR3 length: 15 residues. The germline V gene has CDR1 MNHNY and CDR2 SVGAGI (reference sequence). CDR3 residues: CASSYTQASLEKLFF. The CDR3 nucleotides are TGTGCCAGCAGTTATACACAGGCCTCTTTAGAAAAACTGTTTTTT.

V gene TRBV27 combines with J gene TRBJ2-3; D not resolved. The V end was cut by 8 bases, the J end by 2 bases, with 11 bases between. The CDR3 has 13 residues. Germline V gene sequence: CDR1 MNHEY, CDR2 SMNVEV (reference sequence). The CDR3 DNA follows: TGTGCCAGCCACGCGGCTAACACAGATACGCAGTATTTT. Translating it yields CASHAANTDTQYF.

The chain employs TRBV15 and TRBJ2-1; D is perhaps TRBD1 (6 bases). This CDR3 region has 17 residues. V was pared by 0 bases and J by 7 bases, with 19 bases between. Germline values: CDR1 LNHNV, CDR2 YYDKDF (reference sequence). CDR3 nucleotides: TGTGCCACCAGCAGAGACCCAAGTGAGAGGGGGAATAATGAGCAGTTCTTC. Protein sequence: CATSRDPSERGNNEQFF.

The J gene is TRBJ1-4, the V gene TRBV7-2, with 7 bases matching TRBD1. The CDR3 loop spans 15 amino acids. CDR1 is SGHTA and CDR2 is FQGNSA in the germline V gene. With V trimmed by 3 bases and J by 8 bases, 9 bases remained unmatched. The CDR3 nucleotides are TGTGCCAGCAGCTTGCAGGGGACAGCGGTGGAAAAACTGTTTTTT. Translating gives CASSLQGTAVEKLFF. The whole variable domain, remainder taken from reference TRBV7-2 and TRBJ1-4, is GAGVSQSPSNKVTEKGKDVELRCDPISGHTALYWYRQSLGQGLEFLIYFQGNSAPDKSGLPSDRFSAERTGGSVSTLTIQRTQQEDSAVYLCASSLQGTAVEKLFFGSGTQLSVL.

J is TRBJ2-5 and V is TRBV30; possibly TRBD2 for D (5 bases). V lost 8 bases and J lost 5, with 12 bases in between. CDR3 length: 11 residues. Looked up from germline, CDR1 is GTSNPN and CDR2 is SVGIG (reference sequence). The CDR3 DNA reads TGTGCCGGACGGTCGGGGGAGACCCAGTACTTC. As protein: CAGRSGETQYF.